The 13 T cell receptor beta chains given below trace back to one sample, sequenced in a study of CD8+CD57+ T cells in acquired aplastic anemia. Profiling of TCR beta VDJ combinations and CDR3 sequences used genomic DNA as template. TCRdb redid the calling of the reads with MiXCR, one entry per CDR3 protein. This table holds 75,000 to 80,000 distinct CDR3 sequences, just over 70% found once. Only patients with CD8+CD57+ cell expansion on flow cytometry were chosen for sequencing. Specimen: sorted CD4+, CD8+, or CD8+CD57+ T cells (not recorded which) from PBMCs. The receptors here all came from a human donor with aplastic anemia.

This chain connects TRBV11-1 to TRBJ2-2; D is possibly TRBD1 (5 bases). There are 17 residues in the CDR3. The germline gives CDR1 SGHAT, CDR2 FQDESV (reference sequence). V was clipped by 6 bases and J by 0 bases, with 17 bases between them. This chain's CDR3 is CASRPPRSRANTGELFF. The CDR3 coding sequence is TGTGCCAGCAGACCACCCCGGTCCAGGGCGAACACCGGGGAGCTGTTTTTT.

This clonotype has ten or more counts. The gene calls are TRBV9 and TRBJ2-7; D possibly corresponds to TRBD1 (5 bases). V was cut by 0 bases and J by 5 bases, with 6 bases left in between. The V gene's germline CDR1 is SGDLS and CDR2 YYNGEE. The CDR3 consists of 12 residues. The CDR3 bases are TGTGCCAGCAGCGTAGGGGGCGACGAGCAGTACTTC. Translated: CASSVGGDEQYF.

The CDR3 loop reads CASSHKQGGTEAFF. CDR3 coding DNA: TGTGCCAGCAGCCATAAACAGGGAGGCACTGAAGCTTTCTTT. The chain links TRBV14 to TRBJ1-1; D may be TRBD1 (6 bases). V lost 3 bases, J lost 4 bases, and 12 bases lay in between. Germline assignment: CDR1 SGHDN and CDR2 FVKESK. The CDR3 runs to 14 residues. The full variable domain, its missing parts supplied by reference TRBV14 and TRBJ1-1, is EAGVTQFPSHSVIEKGQTVTLRCDPISGHDNLYWYRRVMGKEIKFLLHFVKESKQDESGMPNNRFLAERTGGTYSTLKVQPAELEDSGVYFCASSHKQGGTEAFFGQGTRLTVV.

The chain has TRBV10-3 and TRBJ2-7, with D perhaps matching TRBD2 (6 bases). Trimming shortened V by 6 bases and J by 2 bases, and 14 bases separated the two germline ends. This CDR3 contains 14 residues. Germline CDR1 reads ENHRY; CDR2 reads SYGVKD. The chain's CDR3 is CAIRYGGGTYEQYF. The CDR3, as DNA: TGTGCCATCAGGTACGGTGGGGGGACCTACGAGCAGTACTTC.

The chain links TRBV11-1 to TRBJ1-6; maybe TRBD1 (5 bases). Trimming stripped 8 bases from V and 5 bases from J, with 19 bases between. The CDR3 is 16 residues long. CDR1 is SGHAT, CDR2 FQDESV, per germline (reference sequence). The CDR3 spells CASSNYGGADNSPLHF. The CDR3 DNA is TGTGCCAGCTCCAACTATGGCGGGGCTGATAATTCACCCCTCCACTTT.

The rearrangement joins TRBV19 to TRBJ1-6; a weak D match, TRBD1 (6 bases). Trimming removed 5 bases at V and 12 bases at J, with 11 bases between. CDR1 and CDR2 from the germline V gene are LNHDA and SQIVND (reference sequence). This CDR3 contains 12 residues. DNA for the CDR3: TGTGCCAGTAGTGGCAGGGGTAAACCCCTCCACTTT. It encodes CASSGRGKPLHF.

The chain couples TRBV24-1 to TRBJ2-5, with D perhaps matching TRBD1 or TRBD2 (5 bases each). The V gene lost 4 bases and the J gene lost 4 bases, with 18 bases spanning the gap. Per germline, CDR1 KGHDR and CDR2 SFDVKD. This CDR3 region has 16 residues. The CDR3 DNA reads TGTGCCACCAGTGACAACTCTGGGACCGAGGGAGAGACCCAGTACTTC. Protein: CATSDNSGTEGETQYF.

The V call is TRBV30, the J call TRBJ2-1; 10 bases align to TRBD2. V trimming: 2 bases; J trimming: 7 bases; junction bases outside the gene matches: 5. The germline V gene has CDR1 GTSNPN and CDR2 SVGIG (reference sequence). This CDR3 has 14 amino acids. CDR3 sequence: CAWSLSSGSNEQFF. As DNA, the CDR3 is TGTGCCTGGAGTTTATCTAGCGGGAGTAATGAGCAGTTCTTC.

V gene TRBV15 combines with J gene TRBJ2-5, with unresolved D. V was clipped by 0 bases and J by 1 base, with 18 bases between them. Germline V gives CDR1 LNHNV, CDR2 YYDKDF (reference sequence). The CDR3 spans 18 residues. CDR3 DNA sequence: TGTGCCACCAGCAGAGATCGGGCCAACCAAAGGTCCCAAGAGACCCAGTACTTC. Amino acid sequence: CATSRDRANQRSQETQYF.

The rearrangement links TRBV7-6 to TRBJ2-7, with 7 nucleotides matching TRBD1. J was trimmed by 3 bases and V by 8 bases; bases with no gene match: 7. Germline CDR1 SGHVS, CDR2 FNYEAQ. CDR3 length equals 13 residues. CDR3 bases: TGTGCCAGCGGTGGGGGACAGTGCTACGAGCAGTACTTC. Protein: CASGGGQCYEQYF.

As regards this clonotype: One end of the junction varies from germline; a read error may be responsible. The chain uses TRBV5-6 and TRBJ2-7, with D hard to call. The CDR3 length is 14 residues. Per germline, CDR1 SGHDT and CDR2 YYEEEE. The CDR3, as DNA: TGTGCCAGCAGCTACAGAGTAAGATCCTACGTGCAGTACTTC. It is translated as CASSYRVRSYVQYF. Drawing the rest from reference TRBV5-6 and TRBJ2-7, the complete variable domain is DAGVTQSPTHLIKTRGQQVTLRCSPKSGHDTVSWYQQALGQGPQFIFQYYEEEERQRGNFPDRFSGHQFPNYSSELNVNALLLGDSALYLCASSYRVRSYVQYFGPGTRLTVT.

J is TRBJ2-7 and V is TRBV10-3; weak D call: TRBD2 (7 bases). Trimming took off 8 bases at V and 0 bases at J, with 14 bases between the two ends. This CDR3 has 14 residues. The germline V gene has CDR1 ENHRY and CDR2 SYGVKD. The CDR3 reads CAIGGGENSYEQYF. CDR3 sequence (DNA): TGTGCCATCGGAGGGGGGGAGAACTCCTACGAGCAGTACTTC.

A remark on this clonotype: One junction end disagrees with the germline gene, perhaps due to a read error. The chain combines TRBV28 with TRBJ2-7; 7 bases are shared with TRBD2. This CDR3 has 12 residues. CDR1 is MDHEN and CDR2 is SYDVKM in the germline V gene. CDR3 DNA: TGTGCCGGCAGTGCGGGGGACTACGAGCAGTACTTC. Its protein product is CAGSAGDYEQYF.